This is a list of T cell receptor beta chains from one sample in a study of T cells in Graves' hyperthyroidism and ophthalmopathy. One entry per CDR3 protein, called by TCRdb with MiXCR from the multiplex PCR reads. The sample comprises around 340,000 distinct CDR3 sequences, around 20% of which are singletons, and over 45% rests with the top ten. The sample consisted of blood. The receptor set was obtained from a woman between 50 and 59 years old with Graves' hyperthyroidism. CDR3s include the opening cysteine and the closing phenylalanine or tryptophan. The D gene is left open where the match is weak. Clone size is not always given. Where it is, it says once, few, many or a class for expanded clones.

V	J	D	length	size	CDR3
TRBV29-1	TRBJ1-1	TRBD1	14	many	CSVETGTGGFRAFF
TRBV5-1	TRBJ1-6	-	14	many	CASSLGQGNSPLHF
TRBV20-1	TRBJ2-1	-	14	few	CSGVPGRNYNEQFF
TRBV5-1	TRBJ1-3	-	15	many	CASSLVPGAGNTIYF
TRBV19	TRBJ1-1	TRBD1	14	-	CASSFTGTGSEAFF
TRBV2	TRBJ1-5	TRBD1	14	many	CASSPDRGSQPQHF
TRBV7-2	TRBJ1-2	TRBD1	15	-	CASSLQTGGIYGYTF
TRBV28	TRBJ1-2	-	15	few	CASSLGRGRNYGYTF
TRBV18	TRBJ2-5	-	13	many	CASSLSGQETQYF
TRBV2	TRBJ1-5	-	15	-	CASSLWGSHNQPQHF
TRBV30	TRBJ1-1	TRBD1	13	many	CAWSRDRATEAFF